Listed below are T cell receptor beta chains from one sample, sequenced in a study of OX40 agonist ivuxolimab in advanced cancers. The assay was immunoSEQ multiplex PCR, and TCRdb's table has in-frame clones only and misses some. The top ten hold around 0.42% of the sample, which has roughly 60,000 clones, 85% to 95% seen once. The specimen comprised CD4+ or CD8+ T cells sorted from blood, sampled in a trial of the OX40 agonist ivuxolimab. These receptors all come from an adult with an advanced solid tumor such as melanoma, head and neck, liver or kidney cancer. The CDR3 runs from the conserved cysteine through the conserved F or W. The order of the fields is J gene, V gene, clone size, D gene, CDR3 length, CDR3 DNA, CDR3 protein. D genes are given only for firm matches. Some rows mark clone size as missing; the rest say once, few, many or name a class of expanded clone.

J: TRBJ1-5; V: TRBV7-2; size: NA; D: NA; length: 13; DNA: TGTGCCAGCAGCCAAGCGGGTTTTCAGCCCCAGCATTTT; CDR3: CASSQAGFQPQHF
J: TRBJ2-5; V: TRBV19; size: NA; D: NA; length: 15; DNA: TGTGCCAGTAGTACAGGGGCGGGGAGGCGAGAGACCCAGTACTTC; CDR3: CASSTGAGRRETQYF
J: TRBJ2-1; V: TRBV6-1; size: NA; D: TRBD1; length: 15; DNA: TGTGCCAGCATCTTAGACAGGGCCAGGTACAATGAGCAGTTCTTC; CDR3: CASILDRARYNEQFF
J: TRBJ2-7; V: TRBV5-6; size: NA; D: TRBD2; length: 13; DNA: TGTGCCAGCAGCGAGGGACTAGCCTCCCATCCGTACTTC; CDR3: CASSEGLASHPYF
J: TRBJ1-4; V: TRBV19; size: few; D: NA; length: 14; DNA: TGTGCCAGTTCCACCGGGGGGGCCGGTGAAAAACTGTTTTTT; CDR3: CASSTGGAGEKLFF
J: TRBJ2-1; V: TRBV2; size: NA; D: TRBD1; length: 16; DNA: TGTGCCAGCAGGGACAGGGTCGTGGGCTCCTACAATGAGCAGTTCTTC; CDR3: CASRDRVVGSYNEQFF
J: TRBJ2-7; V: TRBV18; size: NA; D: TRBD2; length: 15; DNA: TGTGCCAGCTCACCACTCCGGGGGGAGGGTCGCGAGCAGTACTTC; CDR3: CASSPLRGEGREQYF
J: TRBJ1-2; V: TRBV15; size: NA; D: TRBD1; length: 16; DNA: TGTGCCACCAGCAGAGGACAGGGGAGAGGTGACTATGGCTACACCTTC; CDR3: CATSRGQGRGDYGYTF
J: TRBJ2-2; V: TRBV14; size: NA; D: TRBD2; length: 16; DNA: TGTGCCAGCAGCCAGGGGCTAGCGGGACTCACCGGGGAGCTGTTTTTT; CDR3: CASSQGLAGLTGELFF
J: TRBJ2-5; V: TRBV5-1; size: NA; D: NA; length: 16; DNA: TGCGCCAGCAGCTCAACCTCCAGCAGGGCTCGGGAGACCCAGTACTTC; CDR3: CASSSTSSRARETQYF
J: TRBJ1-2; V: TRBV5-6; size: NA; D: TRBD1; length: 14; DNA: TGTGCCAGCAGCCAAGGGACAGATAACTATGGCTACACCTTC; CDR3: CASSQGTDNYGYTF
J: TRBJ2-1; V: TRBV7-2; size: NA; D: TRBD1; length: 15; DNA: TGTGCCAGCAGCTTAGAAGGGACAGGGGGCTTTGAGCAGTTCTTC; CDR3: CASSLEGTGGFEQFF
J: TRBJ1-1; V: TRBV29-1; size: NA; D: NA; length: 14; DNA: TGCAGCGTTCCAGGTAGCGCCATGAACACTGAAGCTTTCTTT; CDR3: CSVPGSAMNTEAFF
J: TRBJ2-1; V: TRBV11-3; size: NA; D: TRBD2; length: 15; DNA: TGTGCCAGCAGCCGTAGCGGGAACTCCTACAATGAGCAGTTCTTC; CDR3: CASSRSGNSYNEQFF
J: TRBJ2-3; V: TRBV30; size: NA; D: TRBD2; length: 18; DNA: TGTGCCTGGAGTGCTAGCGGAATAGGGATTACTAGCACAGATACGCAGTATTTT; CDR3: CAWSASGIGITSTDTQYF
J: TRBJ2-3; V: TRBV2; size: NA; D: NA; length: 14; DNA: TGTGCCAGCAGTGAAGTTAGGCAGGTTCATACGCAGTATTTT; CDR3: CASSEVRQVHTQYF
J: TRBJ2-7; V: TRBV18; size: once; D: NA; length: 14; DNA: TGTGCCAGCTCACCATCGGGGATCTCCTACGAGCAGTACTTC; CDR3: CASSPSGISYEQYF
J: TRBJ1-3; V: TRBV13; size: NA; D: NA; length: 14; DNA: TGTGCCAGCAGCTTACAGAGCTCTGGAAACACCATATATTTT; CDR3: CASSLQSSGNTIYF
J: TRBJ2-3; V: TRBV5-1; size: NA; D: NA; length: 15; DNA: TGCGCCAGCAGCTACAGGCAATTCGGCACAGATACGCAGTATTTT; CDR3: CASSYRQFGTDTQYF
J: TRBJ2-1; V: TRBV10-1; size: NA; D: NA; length: 14; DNA: TGCGCCAGCAGTGAGGAACGGTCCTACAATGAGCAGTTCTTC; CDR3: CASSEERSYNEQFF
J: TRBJ2-2; V: TRBV19; size: once; D: NA; length: 15; DNA: TGTGCCAGCATTCGGGACAGCGGGGCCCCCGGGGAGCTGTTTTTT; CDR3: CASIRDSGAPGELFF
J: TRBJ2-7; V: TRBV18; size: NA; D: TRBD2; length: 16; DNA: TGTGCCAGCTCACCACTCCTAGCGGGCTCCAACTACGAGCAGTACTTC; CDR3: CASSPLLAGSNYEQYF
J: TRBJ2-1; V: TRBV11-3; size: NA; D: NA; length: 12; DNA: TGTGCCAGCAGCTTAGTGGGTCCGAAGCAGTTCTTC; CDR3: CASSLVGPKQFF
J: TRBJ2-7; V: TRBV7-2; size: once; D: NA; length: 15; DNA: TGTGCCAGCAGCTTAGGGACAGATTACTTCCGCGAGCAGTACTTC; CDR3: CASSLGTDYFREQYF
J: TRBJ2-3; V: TRBV18; size: NA; D: NA; length: 17; DNA: TGTGCCAGCTCACCACGGGAGGCTAGCGAGAACACAGATACGCAGTATTTT; CDR3: CASSPREASENTDTQYF
J: TRBJ2-7; V: TRBV5-1; size: NA; D: TRBD1; length: 14; DNA: TGCGCCAGCAGCTTGGGGACAGGGGGTTACGAGCAGTACTTC; CDR3: CASSLGTGGYEQYF
J: TRBJ1-2; V: TRBV19; size: NA; D: NA; length: 15; DNA: TGTGCCAGTAGGGCTCCGGGACACCTTAACTATGGCTACACCTTC; CDR3: CASRAPGHLNYGYTF
J: TRBJ1-6; V: TRBV27; size: once; D: NA; length: 17; DNA: TGTGCCAGCAGTTTATCCTCCGGGGGGCGCATCCGTTCACCCCTCCACTTT; CDR3: CASSLSSGGRIRSPLHF
J: TRBJ2-1; V: TRBV27; size: NA; D: NA; length: 15; DNA: TGTGCCAGCACCAAGTCCCAGGGCAACACGGCTGAGCAGTTCTTC; CDR3: CASTKSQGNTAEQFF
J: TRBJ2-7; V: TRBV9; size: NA; D: TRBD1; length: 16; DNA: TGTGCCAGCAGCGATCCCGGGACAGGGTTTATAGGCGAGCAGTACTTC; CDR3: CASSDPGTGFIGEQYF
J: TRBJ1-1; V: TRBV10-2; size: once; D: NA; length: 12; DNA: TGCGCCAGCGGACTGCTCAACACTGAAGCTTTCTTT; CDR3: CASGLLNTEAFF
J: TRBJ2-3; V: TRBV9; size: NA; D: NA; length: 13; DNA: TGTGCCAGCAGCGTCTCTAGCACAGATACGCAGTATTTT; CDR3: CASSVSSTDTQYF
J: TRBJ2-1; V: TRBV11-3; size: once; D: TRBD2; length: 16; DNA: TGTGCCAGCTCCGATCTGGGGCTAGCGGGAAATTGGGAGCAGTTCTTC; CDR3: CASSDLGLAGNWEQFF
J: TRBJ2-1; V: TRBV27; size: NA; D: TRBD2; length: 15; DNA: TGTGCCAGCACCTCGTTCTCCCGGGAGGGCCATGAGCAGTTCTTC; CDR3: CASTSFSREGHEQFF
J: TRBJ2-3; V: TRBV6-5; size: NA; D: NA; length: 14; DNA: TGTGCCAGCAGACGGGAGCGAGGGACAGATACGCAGTATTTT; CDR3: CASRRERGTDTQYF
J: TRBJ1-4; V: TRBV5-1; size: NA; D: TRBD1; length: 15; DNA: TGCGCCAGCAACTCCGGACAGGCAACTAATGAAAAACTGTTTTTT; CDR3: CASNSGQATNEKLFF
J: TRBJ1-3; V: TRBV7-6; size: NA; D: TRBD1; length: 14; DNA: TGTGCCAGCAGCTTAGGAGGGGGCGAAAACACCATATATTTT; CDR3: CASSLGGGENTIYF
J: TRBJ2-2; V: TRBV19; size: NA; D: NA; length: 15; DNA: TGTGCCAGTAGTATACGTAAAGGGGGGACCGGGGAGCTGTTTTTT; CDR3: CASSIRKGGTGELFF
J: TRBJ2-5; V: TRBV7-2; size: once; D: TRBD1; length: 14; DNA: TGTGCCAGCAGCTACAGGGGGTATGAAGAGACCCAGTACTTC; CDR3: CASSYRGYEETQYF
J: TRBJ2-1; V: TRBV15; size: NA; D: TRBD2; length: 16; DNA: TGTGCCACCAGCAGAGATACTAGCGGGGGCTACAATGAGCAGTTCTTC; CDR3: CATSRDTSGGYNEQFF
J: TRBJ2-1; V: TRBV4-1; size: NA; D: TRBD2; length: 15; DNA: TGCGCCAGCAGACTAGCGGGGAATACCTACAATGAGCAGTTCTTC; CDR3: CASRLAGNTYNEQFF
J: TRBJ1-2; V: TRBV19; size: NA; D: TRBD1; length: 15; DNA: TGTGCCAGTAGTCTTCCAACAGGGGGTAACTATGGCTACACCTTC; CDR3: CASSLPTGGNYGYTF
J: TRBJ2-2; V: TRBV15; size: NA; D: TRBD2; length: 16; DNA: TGTGCCACGACTAAAGGACTAGCGGAAAACACCGGGGAGCTGTTTTTT; CDR3: CATTKGLAENTGELFF
J: TRBJ2-4; V: TRBV7-9; size: NA; D: NA; length: 14; DNA: TGTGCCAGCAGCTTATCCGGGATGGAAGACATTCAGTACTTC; CDR3: CASSLSGMEDIQYF
J: TRBJ1-1; V: TRBV19; size: NA; D: TRBD1; length: 14; DNA: TGTGCCAGTAGTATAACCCGACAGGGCACTGAAGCTTTCTTT; CDR3: CASSITRQGTEAFF
J: TRBJ2-7; V: TRBV6-6; size: NA; D: TRBD2; length: 15; DNA: TGTGCCAGCAGGTTAGCGGGAGGTAACTCCTACGAGCAGTACTTC; CDR3: CASRLAGGNSYEQYF
J: TRBJ1-4; V: TRBV6-4; size: once; D: NA; length: 13; DNA: TGTGCCAGCAGTGACCGGCCGGGCGAAAAACTGTTTTTT; CDR3: CASSDRPGEKLFF
J: TRBJ2-7; V: TRBV27; size: NA; D: NA; length: 15; DNA: TGTGCCAGCAGTTTATCGACAGTAGAATCCTCCGAGCAGTACTTC; CDR3: CASSLSTVESSEQYF
J: TRBJ2-1; V: TRBV4-3; size: NA; D: NA; length: 17; DNA: TGCGCCAGCAGCCCAAGCCTAGGGGGCGGGAGGAATAATGAGCAGTTCTTC; CDR3: CASSPSLGGGRNNEQFF
J: TRBJ2-5; V: TRBV30; size: NA; D: NA; length: 13; DNA: TGTGCCTGGAGTGTAGTTCTAGGAGAGACCCAGTACTTC; CDR3: CAWSVVLGETQYF
J: TRBJ1-5; V: TRBV29-1; size: NA; D: NA; length: 12; DNA: TGCAGCGTTGGGGCCAGAGATCAGCCCCAGCATTTT; CDR3: CSVGARDQPQHF
J: TRBJ2-5; V: TRBV27; size: NA; D: NA; length: 15; DNA: TGTGCCAGCAGCCAGACCGGACAGAGTACAGAGACCCAGTACTTC; CDR3: CASSQTGQSTETQYF
J: TRBJ2-3; V: TRBV7-8; size: NA; D: NA; length: 15; DNA: TGTGCCAGCAGCATAGGAGGGGGTAGCACAGATACGCAGTATTTT; CDR3: CASSIGGGSTDTQYF
J: TRBJ2-7; V: TRBV6-5; size: NA; D: NA; length: 15; DNA: TGTGCCAGCGCCAAATTTCGGGACGGAGCCTACGAGCAGTACTTC; CDR3: CASAKFRDGAYEQYF